This T cell receptor (beta chain) is drawn from a study of regulatory T cells in long-lasting Graves disease. Both iRepertoire HTBI primers and Arm-PCR of CDR3 regions were used to build the TCR beta libraries. Using its own MiXCR run on the multiplex PCR reads, TCRdb lists one record per CDR3 protein. The sample has 420,000 or so distinct CDR3 sequences, 15% to 20% seen once. The time point was: newly diagnosed GD, antithyroid drugs for less than 3 months. PBMC-extracted RNA yielded the TCR library. This clonotype was detected ten times or more. Per germline, CDR1 DFQATT and CDR2 SNEGSKA (reference sequence). The CDR3 contains 11 residues. The V end was cut by 0 bases, the J end by 10 bases, with 7 bases between. These data also featured in a second study, about T cells in Graves' hyperthyroidism and ophthalmopathy.

The chain combines TRBV20-1 with TRBJ2-1, with D unclear. The receptor comes from a woman aged 18-29 years with Graves disease. Sample: peripheral blood mononuclear cells (PBMCs), taken at new diagnosis, from a patient treated with antithyroid drugs. CDR3 DNA sequence: TGCAGTGCTAGAGAGATCTTAGAGCAGTTCTTC. Translation: CSAREILEQFF.